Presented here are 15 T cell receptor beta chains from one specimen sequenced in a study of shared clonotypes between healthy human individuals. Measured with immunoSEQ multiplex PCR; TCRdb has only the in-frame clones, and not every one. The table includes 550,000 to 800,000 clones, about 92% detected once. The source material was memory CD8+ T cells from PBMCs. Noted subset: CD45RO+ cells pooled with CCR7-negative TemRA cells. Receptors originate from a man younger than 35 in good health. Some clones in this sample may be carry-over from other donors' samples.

The CDR3 DNA reads TGTGCCACCCCGGGGGAGGGGTCTCGTTCGGTTGTTGCCACTGAAGCTTTCTTT. This codes for CATPGEGSRSVVATEAFF. This chain links TRBV2 with TRBJ1-1, with D perhaps matching TRBD1 (5 bases). Looked up from germline, CDR1 is SNHLY and CDR2 is FYNNEI. V lost 10 bases and J lost 4, with 31 bases in between. This CDR3 has 18 amino acids.

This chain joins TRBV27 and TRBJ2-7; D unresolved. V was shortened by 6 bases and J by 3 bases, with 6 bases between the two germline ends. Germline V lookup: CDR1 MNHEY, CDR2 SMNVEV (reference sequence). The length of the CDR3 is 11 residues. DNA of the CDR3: TGTGCCAGCAGCCACGGCTACGAGCAGTACTTC. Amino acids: CASSHGYEQYF.

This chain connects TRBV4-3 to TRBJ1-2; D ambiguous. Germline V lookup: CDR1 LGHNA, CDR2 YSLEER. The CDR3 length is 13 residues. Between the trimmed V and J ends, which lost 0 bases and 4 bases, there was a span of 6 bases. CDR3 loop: CASSQETSYGYTF. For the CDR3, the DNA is TGCGCCAGCAGCCAAGAAACTTCCTATGGCTACACCTTC.

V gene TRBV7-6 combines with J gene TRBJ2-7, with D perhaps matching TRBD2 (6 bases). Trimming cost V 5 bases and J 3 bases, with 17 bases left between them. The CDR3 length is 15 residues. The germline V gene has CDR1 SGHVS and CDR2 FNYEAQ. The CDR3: CASSPPSGGNYEQYF. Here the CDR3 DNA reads TGTGCCAGCAGCCCCCCTAGTGGGGGGAACTACGAGCAGTACTTC.

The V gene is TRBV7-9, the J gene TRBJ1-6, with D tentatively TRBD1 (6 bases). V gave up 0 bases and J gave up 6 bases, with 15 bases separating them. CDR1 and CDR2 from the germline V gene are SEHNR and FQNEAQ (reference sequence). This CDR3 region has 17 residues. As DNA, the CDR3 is TGTGCCAGCAGCTTAGCGCTAATCAGGGGAGGTAATTCACCCCTCCACTTT. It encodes CASSLALIRGGNSPLHF. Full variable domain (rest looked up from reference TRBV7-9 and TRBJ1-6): DTGVSQNPRHKITKRGQNVTFRCDPISEHNRLYWYRQTLGQGPEFLTYFQNEAQLEKSRLLSDRFSAERPKGSFSTLEIQRTEQGDSAMYLCASSLALIRGGNSPLHFGNGTRLTVT.

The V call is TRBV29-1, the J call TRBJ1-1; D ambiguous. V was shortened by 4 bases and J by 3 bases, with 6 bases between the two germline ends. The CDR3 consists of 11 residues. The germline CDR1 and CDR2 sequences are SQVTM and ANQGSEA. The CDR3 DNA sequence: TGCAGCGTTGGCGAAGACACTGAAGCTTTCTTT. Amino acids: CSVGEDTEAFF.

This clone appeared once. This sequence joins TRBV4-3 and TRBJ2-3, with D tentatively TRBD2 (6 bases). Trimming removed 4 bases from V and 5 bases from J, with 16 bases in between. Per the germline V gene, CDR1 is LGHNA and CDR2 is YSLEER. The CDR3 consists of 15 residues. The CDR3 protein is CASSLRADYVDTQYF. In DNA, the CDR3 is TGCGCCAGCAGCCTCCGTGCGGACTATGTAGATACGCAGTATTTT.

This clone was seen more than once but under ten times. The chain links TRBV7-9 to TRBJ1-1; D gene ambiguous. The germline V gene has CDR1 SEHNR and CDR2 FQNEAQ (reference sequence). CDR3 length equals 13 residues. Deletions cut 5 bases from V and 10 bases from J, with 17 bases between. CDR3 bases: TGTGCCAGCAGCCAGAGACTCGGGGTGGGAGCTTTCTTT. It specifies CASSQRLGVGAFF.

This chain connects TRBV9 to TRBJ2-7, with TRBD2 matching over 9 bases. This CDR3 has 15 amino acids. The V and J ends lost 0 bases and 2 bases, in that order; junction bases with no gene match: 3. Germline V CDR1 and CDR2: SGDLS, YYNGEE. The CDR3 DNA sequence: TGTGCCAGCAGCGTAGCGGCTAGCGGGACCTACGAGCAGTACTTC. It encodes CASSVAASGTYEQYF.

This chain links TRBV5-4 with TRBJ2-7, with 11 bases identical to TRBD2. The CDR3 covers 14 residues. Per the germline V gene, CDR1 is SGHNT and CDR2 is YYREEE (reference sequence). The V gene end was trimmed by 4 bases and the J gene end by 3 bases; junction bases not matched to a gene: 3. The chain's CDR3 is CASSRGTSGYEQYF. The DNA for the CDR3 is TGTGCCAGCAGCCGCGGGACTAGCGGCTACGAGCAGTACTTC. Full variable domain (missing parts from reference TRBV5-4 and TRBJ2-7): ETGVTQSPTHLIKTRGQQVTLRCSSQSGHNTVSWYQQALGQGPQFIFQYYREEENGRGNFPPRFSGLQFPNYSSELNVNALELDDSALYLCASSRGTSGYEQYFGPGTRLTVT.

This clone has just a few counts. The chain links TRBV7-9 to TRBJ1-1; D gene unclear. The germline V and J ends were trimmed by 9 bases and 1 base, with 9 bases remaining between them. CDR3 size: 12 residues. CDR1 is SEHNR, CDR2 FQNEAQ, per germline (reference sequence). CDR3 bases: TGTGCCAGTACTTTTACGAACACTGAAGCTTTCTTT. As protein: CASTFTNTEAFF.

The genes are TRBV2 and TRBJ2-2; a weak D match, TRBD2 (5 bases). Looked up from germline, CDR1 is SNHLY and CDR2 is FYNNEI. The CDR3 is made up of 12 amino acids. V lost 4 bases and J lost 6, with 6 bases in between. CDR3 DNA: TGTGCCAGCAGTGGGCGGGCCGGGGAGCTGTTTTTT. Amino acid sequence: CASSGRAGELFF.

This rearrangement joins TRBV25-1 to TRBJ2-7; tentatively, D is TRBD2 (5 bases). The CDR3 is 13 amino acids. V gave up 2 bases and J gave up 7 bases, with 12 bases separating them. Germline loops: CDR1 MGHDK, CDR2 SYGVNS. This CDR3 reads CASSEEGTGEQYF. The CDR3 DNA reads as TGTGCCAGCAGTGAAGAGGGAACGGGGGAGCAGTACTTC.

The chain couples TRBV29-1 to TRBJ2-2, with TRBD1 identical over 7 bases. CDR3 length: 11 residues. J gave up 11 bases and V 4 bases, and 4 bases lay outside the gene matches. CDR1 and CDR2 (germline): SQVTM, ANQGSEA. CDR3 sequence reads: CSVVRQGELFF. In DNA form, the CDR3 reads TGCAGCGTTGTACGACAGGGAGAGCTGTTTTTT.

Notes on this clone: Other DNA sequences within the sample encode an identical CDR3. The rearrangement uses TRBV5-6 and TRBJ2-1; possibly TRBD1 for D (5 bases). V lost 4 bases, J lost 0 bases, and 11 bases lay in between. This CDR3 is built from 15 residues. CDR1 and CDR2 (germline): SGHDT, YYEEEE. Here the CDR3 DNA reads TGTGCCAGCAGCCCAGGGCGCGGCTCCTACAATGAGCAGTTCTTC. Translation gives CASSPGRGSYNEQFF.